This is a list of T cell receptor beta chains from one sample in a study of blood T cells in healthy people across ages. Using its own MiXCR run on the 5' RACE reads, TCRdb lists one record per CDR3 protein. The data contain hundreds of thousands of distinct CDR3 sequences, around 41% of them singletons. Input material: blood. Receptors originate from a man older than 75 in good health. Both conserved end residues are part of each CDR3. Fields, in order: J gene, V gene, clone size, D gene, CDR3 DNA, CDR3 protein. A D gene is named only where the DNA matches it firmly. Some rows mark clone size as missing; the rest say once, few, many or name a class of expanded clone.

TRBJ2-7 | TRBV7-8 | few | NA | TGTGCCAGCAGCTTGATGGGGAGTCGGCAGTCCGTCCAGCAGTACTTC | CASSLMGSRQSVQQYF
TRBJ2-3 | TRBV6-5 | medium-sized | TRBD2 | TGTGCCAGCAGTCTCGGACTAGCGGGAGATACGCAGTATTTT | CASSLGLAGDTQYF
TRBJ2-2 | TRBV7-6 | NA | TRBD1 | TGTGCCAGCACAGGACAGGGACTGAACACCGGGGAGCTGTTTTTT | CASTGQGLNTGELFF
TRBJ1-2 | TRBV7-2 | NA | TRBD1 | TGTGCCAGCAGCTCAACCCCAGGGGGCGCCATAGAAGGCTACACCTTC | CASSSTPGGAIEGYTF
TRBJ1-2 | TRBV4-3 | NA | NA | TGCGCCAGCAGCCAACAAAATCCGACAGTAACCAATTATGGCTACACCTTC | CASSQQNPTVTNYGYTF
TRBJ2-7 | TRBV4-1 | few | NA | TGCGCCAGCAGCCAAGAATCGGGGGCCCTCCCAACCTACGAGCAGTACTTC | CASSQESGALPTYEQYF
TRBJ2-1 | TRBV7-8 | many | NA | TGTGCCAGCACCACTCTCTGGGAAAATGAGCAGTTCTTC | CASTTLWENEQFF
TRBJ1-6 | TRBV4-3 | NA | TRBD1 | TGCGCCAGCAGCCAACTGACAGGGAATTCACCCCTCCACTTT | CASSQLTGNSPLHF
TRBJ2-1 | TRBV7-9 | NA | NA | TGTGCCAGCAGCTTAATTGGGGGTGAGCAGTTCTTC | CASSLIGGEQFF
TRBJ1-2 | TRBV29-1 | once | NA | TGCAGCGTTGAAATGGGGGACTATGGCTACACCTTC | CSVEMGDYGYTF
TRBJ2-7 | TRBV6-1 | few | NA | TGTGCCAGCAGTGGGACCGGGAGATCCTACGAGCAGTACTTC | CASSGTGRSYEQYF
TRBJ2-1 | TRBV20-1 | NA | TRBD1 | TGCAGTGCGTTCTTCGGACAGGGACGCAATGAGCAGTTCTTC | CSAFFGQGRNEQFF
TRBJ1-6 | TRBV4-2 | few | NA | TGTGCCAGCAGCCAAGATTCGAGGGCGGGGAATTCACCCCTCCACTTT | CASSQDSRAGNSPLHF
TRBJ2-7 | TRBV20-1 | few | TRBD2 | TGCAGTGCTAGAGGACGGGGGGACTCCAACGAGCAGTACTTC | CSARGRGDSNEQYF
TRBJ2-5 | TRBV5-1 | NA | NA | TGCGCCAGCAGCTCGGCTGGAGGCGGGATCTACAATGAGCAGTACTTC | CASSSAGGGIYNEQYF
TRBJ2-7 | TRBV5-6 | NA | NA | TGTGCCAGCAGCTTGTTTTGGCAGTCCGCTTCCGAGCAGTACTTC | CASSLFWQSASEQYF
TRBJ2-5 | TRBV6-2/TRBV6-3 | NA | NA | TGTGCCAGCAGTTACGTACAGCTTGGCGAGACCCAGTACTTC | CASSYVQLGETQYF
TRBJ2-6 | TRBV7-2 | NA | NA | TGTGCCAGCAGCTTATGGCTAGCTGGGGCCAACGTCCTGACTTTC | CASSLWLAGANVLTF
TRBJ1-2 | TRBV12-3/TRBV12-4 | NA | NA | TGTGCCAGCAGCTTAGCCCCTCACGCCTATGGCTACACCTTC | CASSLAPHAYGYTF
TRBJ2-1 | TRBV4-2 | NA | TRBD2 | TGTGCCAGCAGCCAAGACCCAACTAGCGGTACCTACAATGAGCAGTTCTTC | CASSQDPTSGTYNEQFF
TRBJ2-5 | TRBV3-1 | many | NA | TGTGCCAGCAGCCAATCCCACACTAGGAACGGCCAAGAGACCCAGTACTTC | CASSQSHTRNGQETQYF
TRBJ1-4 | TRBV29-1 | many | NA | TGCAGCGTTGATTGGGAGGGAAGTAATGAAAAACTGTTTTTT | CSVDWEGSNEKLFF
TRBJ1-1 | TRBV11-3 | NA | TRBD1 | TGTGCCAGCAGCTCAAGAGGGGGCATCACTGAAGCTTTCTTT | CASSSRGGITEAFF
TRBJ2-1 | TRBV24-1 | NA | NA | TGTGCCACCAGTGACCCCAGCCTCGGGAGTACCCACAATGAGCAGTTCTTC | CATSDPSLGSTHNEQFF
TRBJ2-3 | TRBV6-2/TRBV6-3 | few | NA | TGTGCCAGCAGTTACTCGGGGAGCCGCACAGATACGCAGTATTTT | CASSYSGSRTDTQYF
TRBJ2-3 | TRBV29-1 | many | TRBD2 | TGCAGCGTTGCGAGACTAGCGGGTTCAGATACGCAGTATTTT | CSVARLAGSDTQYF
TRBJ2-2 | TRBV10-3 | NA | NA | TGTGCCACCACACGACAGGTCCCGGGCACCGGGGAGCTGTTTTTT | CATTRQVPGTGELFF
TRBJ1-3 | TRBV27 | NA | TRBD1 | TGTGCCAGCAGATCCGACAGGGGAAGTGGAAACACCATATATTTT | CASRSDRGSGNTIYF
TRBJ2-1 | TRBV6-6 | few | TRBD1 | TGTGCCAGCAGTTACTTAGACCGGGACAGGGGAGGCAATGAGCAGTTCTTC | CASSYLDRDRGGNEQFF
TRBJ2-1 | TRBV24-1 | NA | TRBD2 | TGTGCCACCAGTGATTCGGGACTAGAAGTGGATGAGCAGTTCTTC | CATSDSGLEVDEQFF
TRBJ2-1 | TRBV4-1 | NA | NA | TGCGCCAGCAGCCAAGAAGCCCCCGGCTCCTACAATGAGCAGTTCTTC | CASSQEAPGSYNEQFF
TRBJ2-2 | TRBV6-1 | few | NA | TGTGCCAGCAGGCGCGGCACCGGGGAGCTGTTTTTT | CASRRGTGELFF
TRBJ2-7 | TRBV29-1 | NA | NA | TGCAGCGTTGAAGATCAAGGAGGACGGGGAAGGTACGAGCAGTACTTC | CSVEDQGGRGRYEQYF
TRBJ1-1 | TRBV3-1 | NA | NA | TGTGCCAGCAGCCAAGCTGAAGGGGCGACTGAAGCTTTCTTT | CASSQAEGATEAFF
TRBJ2-5 | TRBV15 | few | NA | TGTGCCACCAGCAGGCCCGGGACGCAAGAGACCCAGTACTTC | CATSRPGTQETQYF
TRBJ2-5 | TRBV20-1 | NA | TRBD2 | TGCAGTGCTAGAGGAACTAGCGGGGGGACCGTCGGGACCCAGTACTTC | CSARGTSGGTVGTQYF
TRBJ2-7 | TRBV3-1 | NA | NA | TGTGCCAGCAGCGCACAACTAGCTAGCTCCTACAATGAGCAGTACTTC | CASSAQLASSYNEQYF
TRBJ2-7 | TRBV10-3 | NA | NA | TGTGCCACCTGGGGCAGGGGAATTTACGAGCAGTACTTC | CATWGRGIYEQYF
TRBJ2-2 | TRBV7-2 | many | NA | TGTGCCAGCAGCCAAACTCCAGGGGGGGTCACCGGGGAGCTGTTTTTT | CASSQTPGGVTGELFF
TRBJ2-3 | TRBV6-6 | few | NA | TGTGCCAGCAAAACTACCCCCGATACGCAGTATTTT | CASKTTPDTQYF
TRBJ2-1 | TRBV12-5 | few | NA | TGTGCTAGTGGTTTGGGGACATCGTTCCCCAATGAGCAGTTCTTC | CASGLGTSFPNEQFF
TRBJ2-1 | TRBV7-2 | few | TRBD2 | TGTGCCAGCAGCCCCACCACTAGCGGGGGGCTCTACAATGAGCAGTTCTTC | CASSPTTSGGLYNEQFF
TRBJ1-1 | TRBV5-1 | NA | NA | TGCGCCAGCAGACCTCCGGGGGATGAAGCTTTCTTT | CASRPPGDEAFF
TRBJ2-5 | TRBV20-1 | NA | TRBD2 | TGCAGTGCTAGAGATATGACTAGCGGGGGGGCCTGGGAGACCCAGTACTTC | CSARDMTSGGAWETQYF
TRBJ2-2 | TRBV24-1 | once | TRBD1 | TGTGCCACCAGTGACCTTCGGACAGGGGTGGGCACCGGGGAGCTGTTTTTT | CATSDLRTGVGTGELFF
TRBJ2-3 | TRBV9 | few | TRBD2 | TGTGCCAGCACCCCGGGAGGCGGCGGCGCCTCCACAGATACGCAGTATTTT | CASTPGGGGASTDTQYF
TRBJ2-7 | TRBV7-9 | NA | NA | TGTGCCAGCAGCACCGCCGGGACGGCCATGGGCGAGCAGTACTTC | CASSTAGTAMGEQYF
TRBJ1-4 | TRBV12-3/TRBV12-4 | NA | TRBD1 | TGTGCCAGCAGTTTGAGACAGGGGTCAACTAATGAAAAACTGTTTTTT | CASSLRQGSTNEKLFF
TRBJ2-1 | TRBV27 | few | TRBD2 | TGTGCCAGCAGCCGGGAGGGCGCGCGGAACAATGAGCAGTTCTTC | CASSREGARNNEQFF
TRBJ2-7 | TRBV6-2/TRBV6-3 | once | NA | TGTGCCAGCACGGACAGATTATACGAGCAGTACTTC | CASTDRLYEQYF
TRBJ2-3 | TRBV3-1 | NA | NA | TGTGCCAGCAGCCAAGAGGAGGCTAGCGGCACAGATACGCAGTATTTT | CASSQEEASGTDTQYF
TRBJ2-5 | TRBV5-1 | many | NA | TGCGCCAGCAGCAGTGACATCGAGACCCAGTACTTC | CASSSDIETQYF
TRBJ2-5 | TRBV11-2 | NA | NA | TGTGCCAGCAGCTTAGATTGGGGAGCGGAGTACTTC | CASSLDWGAEYF
TRBJ1-4 | TRBV6-5 | few | NA | TGTGCCAGCAGTTACTCGGCTAGGGTACGAGATGAAAAACTGTTTTTT | CASSYSARVRDEKLFF
TRBJ2-5 | TRBV3-1 | many | NA | TGTGCCAGCAGCCCCAGTCCCCGCAGCCAAGAGACCCAGTACTTC | CASSPSPRSQETQYF
TRBJ2-1 | TRBV9 | NA | NA | TGTGCCAGCAGCGTAATAAGGGCCCTCTGGTTGGAGCAGTTCTTC | CASSVIRALWLEQFF
TRBJ2-1 | TRBV12-3/TRBV12-4 | few | NA | TGTGCCAGCAGTTTAAGGCCATCCTACAATGAGCAGTTCTTC | CASSLRPSYNEQFF